This TCR beta chain is drawn from a study of T cells in tumors after PD-1 blockade (dated by TCRdb to the late 2010s). Concerning the study at large: Patients with prior checkpoint blockade, systemic immunosuppressant use, or recent radiotherapy or other anti-cancer therapy within 4 weeks were excluded. Treatment consisted of either cemiplimab 350 mg every 2 weeks or pembrolizumab 200 mg every 3 weeks. A subset of patients also received ongoing daily vismodegib 150 mg during anti-PD-1 treatment. An average of 113,528 TCR templates (range 24,679-257,772) and roughly 37,000 unique clonotypes was obtained for peripheral blood samples. Paired single-cell RNA and TCR sequencing was performed on site-matched tumors from BCC or SCC patients before and after anti-PD-1 therapy. Bulk TCR sequencing was performed on around eleven peripheral blood samples from 5 or 6 patients to compare blood and tumor clonotypes. RECIST version 1.1 was the standard used to evaluate clinical response.

The paper's findings and limits, for the study overall: Around 41% of tumor TCR clonotypes were found in blood, and some novel exhausted tumor clones appeared in pre-treatment blood, suggesting peripheral recruitment. The source of novel T cell clones was not identified and could include lymphoid organs or rare unexpanded clones within the tumor or its periphery.

The immunoSEQ platform was used to carry out deep TCRbeta sequencing. On the study's bioinformatics: For further analysis, only productive rearrangements were exported from the immunoSEQ Analyzer. Bulk TCRbeta clonotypes were assigned T cell phenotypes by matching to single-cell RNA+TCR-seq clones sharing the same TCRbeta sequence. Tumor enrichment of a clone was calculated by dividing the clone's tumor frequency by the clone's PBMC frequency, both taken from bulk TCR sequencing. GLIPH was used to sort TCRs into specificity groups, which are clusters of distinct TCRs that likely recognize common antigens through shared CDR3 motifs. TCRdb re-hosts the immuneACCESS table, in-frame sequences only. Its copies lack some clones; in the studies checked, an unresolved V gene accounts for under half of them, and the cause for the rest is not known. V, J and clone size reflect that table, while D and trimming were determined from the DNA. Here the sample has about 59,000 clones; around 80% occur a single time. Roughly 13% of the sample rests with the top ten.

The time point label of this sample denotes: before anti-PD-1 therapy. Genomic DNA extracted from tumor biopsies or peripheral blood was used for bulk TCRbeta sequencing, with input ranging from roughly 616 ng to 6,500 ng. Every patient had histologically proven advanced or metastatic basal or squamous cell carcinoma and was a poor candidate for surgical resection. Of the 11 to 12 patients making up the basal cell carcinoma cohort, about 8 underwent bulk tumor TCR sequencing. As to this clone: Its binding antigen is unknown. The record has no base qualities; no much larger clone is one base away.

Sample: PBMCs, taken before anti-PD-1 treatment. The TCR originated in a human donor with basal cell carcinoma.

CDR3 reads: CSASSGPGNEQFF. In nucleotides, the sequence is TGCAGTGCTAGTTCAGGTCCTGGTAATGAGCAGTTCTTC. The chain is assembled from TRBV20-1 and TRBJ2-1, with no D gene named confidently. There are 13 amino acids in the CDR3, from cysteine to phenylalanine inclusive. CDR3 DNA only is kept here, 39 bases in frame from base 1. V and J lose 3 bases and 7 bases, and a span of 13 bases separates them. Taken from the germline V gene (reference sequence), the CDR1 and CDR2 loops are DFQATT and SNEGSKA.